This entry lists 16 T cell receptor beta chains sequenced from one sample in a study of T-cell reconstitution after alpha-beta-depleted transplantation in children. Library preparation (for TCRbeta) was performed with unique molecular identifiers. TCRdb analysed the PCR reads with MiXCR anew, one entry per CDR3 protein. The sample consists of about 460,000 distinct CDR3 sequences, 12% of them appearing once. The material sequenced was PBMCs from the stem cell graft donor, taken from the stem cell graft. These receptors all stem from a human donor who donated a stem cell graft to a child with combined immunodeficiency.

This clonotype was counted ten times or more. CDR3 sequence reads: CASSIQGGGRASEQFF. The CDR3 DNA follows: TGCGCCAGCAGCATACAGGGAGGCGGGAGGGCCTCTGAGCAGTTCTTC. This chain links TRBV5-1 with TRBJ2-1; 9 nucleotides line up with TRBD2. Germline CDR1 reads SGHRS; CDR2 reads YFSETQ. The trim removed 4 bases at V and 9 bases at J, leaving 14 bases unmatched. The CDR3 contains 16 residues.

The rearrangement links TRBV11-2 to TRBJ2-3; D gene unclear. V was clipped by 5 bases and J by 5 bases, with 5 bases between them. This CDR3 is 11 amino acids long. Germline V gene lookup returns CDR1 SGHAT and CDR2 FQNNGV. CDR3 sequence reads: CASSDQDTQYF. The CDR3 coding sequence is TGTGCCAGCAGCGACCAAGATACGCAGTATTTT.

The chain has TRBV28 and TRBJ1-5, with D tentatively TRBD1 (6 bases). Between the trimmed V and J ends, which lost 6 bases and 7 bases, there was a span of 16 bases. Per germline, CDR1 MDHEN and CDR2 SYDVKM. CDR3 length: 14 amino acids. The DNA for the CDR3 is TGTGCCAGCAGACCCGGGACACGGGGCCAGCCCCAGCATTTT. It yields the protein CASRPGTRGQPQHF.

This clonotype was seen a few times. This sequence joins TRBV12-3 or TRBV12-4 and TRBJ2-3; 14 nucleotides line up with TRBD2. This CDR3 region has 16 residues. The junction had 3 bases not matched to a gene; V was cut back by 3 bases and J by 4 bases. The CDR3 spells CASSFRLAGGADTQYF. The CDR3 DNA reads as TGTGCCAGCAGTTTCAGACTAGCGGGGGGGGCAGATACGCAGTATTTT.

This sequence joins TRBV27 and TRBJ2-3; unclear D gene. V was trimmed by 3 bases and J by 1 base, leaving 8 bases between them. In germline, CDR1 is MNHEY, CDR2 SMNVEV (reference sequence). The CDR3 spans 14 residues. CDR3 DNA sequence: TGTGCCAGCAGTTTCGGCAGCGGCACAGATACGCAGTATTTT. Its translation is CASSFGSGTDTQYF.

In its sample, this clonotype was seen many times. This chain links TRBV12-3 or TRBV12-4 with TRBJ2-1, with 9 bases matching TRBD2. The junction had 3 bases not matched to a gene; V was cut back by 6 bases and J by 6 bases. The CDR3 is made up of 13 amino acids. CDR3: CASRRGGSNEQFF. As DNA, the CDR3 is TGTGCCAGCAGGCGGGGGGGCTCCAATGAGCAGTTCTTC.

This chain connects TRBV14 to TRBJ2-3, with D possibly being TRBD2 (5 bases). The V gene's germline CDR1 is SGHDN and CDR2 FVKESK. This CDR3 has 16 amino acids. The germline V and J ends were trimmed by 0 bases and 2 bases, with 12 bases remaining between them. The chain's CDR3 is CASSQEGAIPTDTQYF. CDR3 in DNA: TGTGCCAGCAGCCAAGAGGGAGCCATCCCCACAGATACGCAGTATTTT.

This clonotype was observed a handful of times. The rearrangement uses TRBV6-5 and TRBJ1-4; 7 bases map to TRBD1. Trimming at V came to 4 bases and at J to 4 bases, leaving 3 bases not matched to a gene. This CDR3 contains 14 residues. The germline gives CDR1 MNHEY, CDR2 SVGAGI. CDR3: CASSSAGGNEKLFF. The CDR3 DNA follows: TGTGCCAGCAGTTCAGCAGGGGGTAATGAAAAACTGTTTTTT.

This clonotype has at least ten counts. V gene TRBV20-1 combines with J gene TRBJ1-1, with TRBD1 matching over 10 bases. The CDR3 is made up of 13 amino acids. Germline lookup yields CDR1 DFQATT and CDR2 SNEGSKA (reference sequence). J lost 3 bases, V lost 7 bases, and 5 bases had no gene match. The CDR3 DNA follows: TGCAGTGTCTCCGGGACAGGGGACACTGAAGCTTTCTTT. Protein: CSVSGTGDTEAFF.

This clonotype has a handful of counts. The CDR3, as DNA: TGCAGTGCTAGAGATCTAGAACAGGGCGAGAAGGAGTACTTC. Its protein product is CSARDLEQGEKEYF. The genes are TRBV20-1 and TRBJ2-5; TRBD1 might be the D (6 bases). Germline V CDR1 and CDR2: DFQATT, SNEGSKA (reference sequence). V dropped 0 bases and J dropped 12 bases, with 20 bases sitting between them. The CDR3 contains 14 residues.

This clonotype has a count of ten or more. A read error may produce the germline difference seen at one junction end. The DNA for the CDR3 is TGTGCCAGCAGCGAGGGAACCGACAGGGCCCGCTTC. Protein sequence: CASSEGTDRARF. The chain combines TRBV9 with TRBJ1-2, with 7 nucleotides matching TRBD1. Germline-derived CDR1 and CDR2 are SGDLS and YYNGEE. The CDR3 runs 12 residues.

This clonotype was seen a handful of times. This chain joins TRBV7-9 and TRBJ1-2; unclear D gene. Germline V CDR1 and CDR2: SEHNR, FQNEAQ (reference sequence). This CDR3 comprises 13 residues. Trimming removed 4 bases at V and 4 bases at J, with 10 bases between. CDR3: CASSSQEAYGYTF. The CDR3 DNA sequence: TGTGCCAGCAGCTCCCAGGAGGCCTATGGCTACACCTTC.

This clonotype was picked up many times. The chain couples TRBV29-1 to TRBJ2-3; 9 nucleotides agree with TRBD1. Trimming removed 2 bases from V and 1 base from J; junction bases left unmatched: 13. CDR3 size: 18 residues. Germline V CDR1 and CDR2: SQVTM, ANQGSEA. DNA of the CDR3: TGCAGCGTTGAATCTTCGGGGACAGGGCCGTCGCGCACAGATACGCAGTATTTT. This codes for CSVESSGTGPSRTDTQYF.

The chain is built from TRBV30 and TRBJ2-3; D not resolved. There are 10 residues in the CDR3. Deletions cut 4 bases from V and 6 bases from J, with 5 bases between. Per germline, CDR1 GTSNPN and CDR2 SVGIG (reference sequence). The CDR3 coding sequence is TGTGCCTGGAACGGGGATACGCAGTATTTT. This gives the protein CAWNGDTQYF.

This clonotype was observed a handful of times. This rearrangement joins TRBV5-1 to TRBJ2-1; TRBD1 matches 8 bases. Germline CDR1 is SGHRS and CDR2 is YFSETQ. The CDR3 runs to 14 residues. The V gene end was trimmed by 4 bases and the J gene end by 7 bases; junction bases not matched to a gene: 7. Here the CDR3 reads CASSHYYRGNEQFF. The CDR3 DNA reads TGCGCCAGCAGCCATTACTACAGGGGGAATGAGCAGTTCTTC.

There are many counts of this clonotype. The chain uses TRBV12-3 or TRBV12-4 and TRBJ1-5; 8 nucleotides agree with TRBD1. Trimming took 8 bases from V and 7 from J; bases not matched to a gene: 10. The CDR3 is 14 amino acids. This CDR3 is CASSVDRVNQPQHF. CDR3 nucleotides: TGTGCCAGCTCAGTGGACAGGGTGAACCAGCCCCAGCATTTT.